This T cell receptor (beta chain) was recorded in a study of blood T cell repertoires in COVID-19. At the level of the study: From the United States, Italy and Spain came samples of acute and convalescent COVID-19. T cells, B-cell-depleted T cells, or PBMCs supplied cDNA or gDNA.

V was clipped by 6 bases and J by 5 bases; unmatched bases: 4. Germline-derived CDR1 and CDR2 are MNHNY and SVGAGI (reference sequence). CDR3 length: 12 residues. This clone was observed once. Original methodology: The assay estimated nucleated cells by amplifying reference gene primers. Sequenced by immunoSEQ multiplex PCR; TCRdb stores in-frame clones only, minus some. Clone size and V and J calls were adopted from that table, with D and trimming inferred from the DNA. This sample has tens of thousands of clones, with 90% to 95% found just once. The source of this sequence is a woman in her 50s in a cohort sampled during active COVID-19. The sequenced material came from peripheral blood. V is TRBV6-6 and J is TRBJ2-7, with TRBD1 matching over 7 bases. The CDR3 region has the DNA TGTGCCAGCAGACAGGGGTCCGACGAGCAGTACTTC. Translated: CASRQGSDEQYF.